This T cell receptor (beta chain) was sequenced for a study of T-cell memory formation after mild COVID-19. Study outcomes and limitations: Contracting clones, day 15 to 85, had balanced CD4/CD8, and later expanders favored CD4+.

Via MiXCR, TCRdb re-called the 5' RACE reads, giving one row per CDR3 protein. The sample has 200,000 to 250,000 distinct CDR3 sequences; 9.4% are singletons. The CDR3 has 15 residues. The germline CDR1 and CDR2 sequences are SGHRS and YFSETQ. There are many counts of this clonotype. Its antigen is still unknown. A junction end diverges from the germline sequence, so it may reflect a read error. Sequenced material: PBMCs or a T cell subset sorted from them (not recorded which). The TCR was taken from a young man who had mild COVID-19 (a few samples of this study predate the infection). Cell type and time point are not known. The rearrangement joins TRBV5-1 to TRBJ2-5; D not resolved. Here the CDR3 DNA reads TGCGCCAGCAGCTTGGCCATCGGCGACCAGGAGACCCAGTACTTC. Translation gives CASSLAIGDQETQYF.